This T cell receptor (beta chain) was sequenced in a study of blood T cell repertoires in COVID-19. Across the study: Samples representing acute and convalescent COVID-19 were sourced from the United States, Italy and Spain. PBMCs, B-cell-depleted T cells, or T cells provided the cDNA or gDNA that made up the material.

As originally analysed: Reference gene primer amplification gave nucleated cell count estimates. The repertoire was sequenced with immunoSEQ multiplex PCR; TCRdb's copy has only in-frame clones and lacks some. That table furnishes V, J and clone size, whereas the DNA furnished D and trimming. The repertoire includes approximately 240,000 clones, roughly 85% of them detected once, and approximately 12% sits in the top ten. The CDR3 runs to 14 residues. From germline, CDR1 is SNHLY and CDR2 FYNNEI. The V and J ends lost 8 bases and 1 base, in that order; junction bases with no gene match: 5. This TCR was sampled from a woman aged 18-29 years who had recovered from COVID-19. The chain is built from TRBV2 and TRBJ2-3; 8 nucleotides match TRBD2. Sample: peripheral blood. The CDR3 reads CASGLTSGTDTQYF. The CDR3 DNA sequence: TGTGCCAGCGGGTTGACTAGCGGCACAGATACGCAGTATTTT. Using reference TRBV2 and TRBJ2-3 for the parts outside the CDR3, the full variable domain is EPEVTQTPSHQVTQMGQEVILRCVPISNHLYFYWYRQILGQKVEFLVSFYNNEISEKSEIFDDQFSVERPDGSNFTLKIRSTKLEDSAMYFCASGLTSGTDTQYFGPGTRLTVL.